This T cell receptor (beta chain) was documented in a study of shared clonotypes between healthy human individuals. Overall study results and limits: Among donors, clonotype sharing was expected to be affected by sequencing depth.

Worth noting for this clone: Its specificity is not known.

Profiling relied on immunoSEQ multiplex PCR, and the TCRdb table lists in-frame clones only, not all of them. Altogether roughly 2.4 million clones are present, about 94% being singletons, with the ten largest covering about 0.13%. Donors comprised healthy HIV-negative adults lacking recent acute infections or vaccinations. Every donor, a Caucasian adult, lived in Nashville, Tennessee. CDR1 SGHDT and CDR2 YYEEEE come from the germline V gene. The CDR3 consists of 15 residues. The trim removed 4 bases at V and 1 base at J, leaving 3 bases unmatched. V gene TRBV5-6 combines with J gene TRBJ2-5; TRBD2 matches 11 bases. This receptor was taken from a man in his late teens or twenties in good health. The source material was naive CD4+ T cells sorted from blood. The subset is: CD45RA+ positively selected. The CDR3 nucleotides are TGTGCCAGCAGCGGCGGACTAGCGGGCCAAGAGACCCAGTACTTC. This gives the protein CASSGGLAGQETQYF.